Each of the 16 T cell receptor beta chains below was sequenced from the same sample in a study of cytomegalovirus exposure and HLA in healthy donors. Sequenced by immunoSEQ multiplex PCR; TCRdb stores in-frame clones only, minus some. This table has 52,000 or so clones, roughly nine tenths appearing once. The source material was PBMCs. These receptor sequences come from a woman between 18 and 29 years old in good health and CMV-seronegative.

The genes are TRBV18 and TRBJ1-2, with D possibly TRBD1 on 5 matching bases. Trimming removed 0 bases at V and 4 bases at J, with 12 bases between. Per germline, CDR1 KGHSH and CDR2 LQKENI. The CDR3 runs to 15 residues. CDR3 coding DNA: TGTGCCAGCTCACCACCGTCGGGGGGAAGCTATGGCTACACCTTC. This gives the protein CASSPPSGGSYGYTF.

The V and J genes are TRBV6-1 and TRBJ2-2; D is perhaps TRBD2 (7 bases). Trimming shortened V by 6 bases and J by 5 bases, and 16 bases separated the two germline ends. CDR1 MNHNS and CDR2 SASEGT come from the germline V gene. The CDR3 runs to 15 residues. This chain's CDR3 is CASSARGGGTGELFF. Written as DNA, the CDR3 is TGTGCCAGCAGCGCGAGGGGGGGTGGTACCGGGGAGCTGTTTTTT.

The chain links TRBV6-4 to TRBJ2-5; 9 bases agree with TRBD2. There are 17 residues in the CDR3. The V and J ends lost 2 bases and 5 bases, in that order; junction bases with no gene match: 12. Germline-derived CDR1 and CDR2 are MRHNA and SNTAGT. CDR3: CASSDRLAEKRGETQYF. Written as DNA, the CDR3 is TGTGCCAGCAGTGACAGACTAGCGGAAAAAAGAGGGGAGACCCAGTACTTC.

In this sample, this clone turned up once. The chain carries TRBV19 and TRBJ2-2; 8 bases line up with TRBD2. Trimming took 7 bases from V and 5 from J; bases not matched to a gene: 6. This CDR3 contains 14 residues. Germline values: CDR1 LNHDA, CDR2 SQIVND (reference sequence). The CDR3 protein is CASKLTSATGELFF. The CDR3 DNA reads TGTGCCAGTAAATTGACTAGCGCAACCGGGGAGCTGTTTTTT.

The chain combines TRBV9 with TRBJ1-6; no firm D call. Germline CDR1 and CDR2: SGDLS and YYNGEE. The CDR3 extends over 16 amino acids. V was pared by 0 bases and J by 8 bases, with 15 bases between. CDR3 coding DNA: TGTGCCAGCAGCGTAGGAATTCCCGGTCTTGATTCACCCCTCCACTTT. Translation: CASSVGIPGLDSPLHF.

The chain combines TRBV5-1 with TRBJ2-3, with D tentatively TRBD2 (5 bases). The V gene's germline CDR1 is SGHRS and CDR2 YFSETQ. The CDR3 has 14 amino acids. V was clipped by 4 bases and J by 6 bases, with 15 bases between them. CDR3: CASSPGIAADTQYF. The CDR3 DNA sequence: TGCGCCAGCAGCCCGGGGATTGCCGCCGATACGCAGTATTTT.

The genes are TRBV6-5 and TRBJ2-7; weak D call: TRBD1 (7 bases). CDR1 is MNHEY, CDR2 SVGAGI, per germline. Between the trimmed V and J ends, which lost 6 bases and 2 bases, there was a span of 14 bases. The CDR3 has 14 residues. The CDR3 loop reads CASRTGDRTYEQYF. The CDR3 coding sequence is TGTGCCAGCAGAACGGGGGACAGAACCTACGAGCAGTACTTC.

This clone has just one count. The chain joins TRBV2 to TRBJ1-2; D is uncertain. CDR3 size: 14 residues. Trimming stripped 3 bases from V and 8 bases from J, with 16 bases between. Germline V CDR1 and CDR2: SNHLY, FYNNEI. DNA of the CDR3: TGTGCCAGCAGTGATACCCGGGTCAAAGGAGGCTACACCTTC. It is translated as CASSDTRVKGGYTF.

The gene calls are TRBV6-5 and TRBJ2-2, with TRBD1 matching 10 bases. CDR1 is MNHEY, CDR2 SVGAGI, per germline. The CDR3 totals 15 residues. The trim removed 5 bases at V and 3 bases at J, leaving 3 bases unmatched. The CDR3 DNA follows: TGTGCCAGCAGTACCGGGACAGGGGACACCGGGGAGCTGTTTTTT. Its translation is CASSTGTGDTGELFF.

The V call is TRBV7-3, the J call TRBJ1-1; the match to TRBD1 covers 12 bases. The length of the CDR3 is 18 residues. V trimming: 2 bases; J trimming: 4 bases; junction bases outside the gene matches: 11. CDR1 is SGHTA, CDR2 FQGTGA, per germline. CDR3 DNA: TGTGCCAGCAGCTTATATCCCTCCGGGACAGGGGGCGGCACTGAAGCTTTCTTT. It is translated as CASSLYPSGTGGGTEAFF.

The chain uses TRBV10-2 and TRBJ2-2; D perhaps matches TRBD1 (5 bases). Per the germline V gene, CDR1 is WSHSY and CDR2 is SAAADI. Trimming took off 5 bases at V and 6 bases at J, with 7 bases between the two ends. CDR3 length: 12 amino acids. For the CDR3, the DNA is TGCGCCAGCAGTAGGGGTGCCGGGGAGCTGTTTTTT. Protein: CASSRGAGELFF.

The chain has TRBV19 and TRBJ2-1; D is perhaps TRBD2 (5 bases). The length of the CDR3 is 15 residues. Germline V lookup: CDR1 LNHDA, CDR2 SQIVND (reference sequence). The germline V and J ends were trimmed by 3 bases and 0 bases, with 9 bases remaining between them. Here the CDR3 reads CASSISGSSYNEQFF. DNA of the CDR3: TGTGCCAGTAGTATTTCGGGGAGCTCCTACAATGAGCAGTTCTTC. The entire variable domain, with the rest obtained from reference TRBV19 and TRBJ2-1, is as follows: DGGITQSPKYLFRKEGQNVTLSCEQNLNHDAMYWYRQDPGQGLRLIYYSQIVNDFQKGDIAEGYSVSREKKESFPLTVTSAQKNPTAFYLCASSISGSSYNEQFFGPGTRLTVL.

The V gene is TRBV7-8, the J gene TRBJ2-1; 7 nucleotides align to TRBD1. V was clipped by 1 base and J by 15 bases; unmatched bases: 12. CDR1 SGHVS and CDR2 FQNEAQ come from the germline V gene. CDR3 length: 14 amino acids. In DNA, the CDR3 is TGTGCCAGCAGCTTAGACCCCGACAGGGTTGATCGGTTCTTC. Translated, it gives CASSLDPDRVDRFF.

The DNA of the CDR3 is TGTGCCAGCAGCTTGCAGGGGACCATGAACACTGAAGCTTTCTTT. Protein product: CASSLQGTMNTEAFF. This rearrangement joins TRBV7-9 to TRBJ1-1; possible D gene TRBD1, 6 bases. The germline CDR1 and CDR2 sequences are SEHNR and FQNEAQ (reference sequence). The CDR3 runs to 15 residues. Trimming took 3 bases from V and 0 from J, leaving 11 bases between them.

The rearrangement links TRBV6-6 to TRBJ1-2; TRBD1 agrees at 8 bases. The germline V gene has CDR1 MNHNY and CDR2 SVGAGI (reference sequence). J was trimmed by 5 bases and V by 8 bases; bases with no gene match: 13. The CDR3 sequence is 15 residues long. The CDR3 sequence: CASLGGDRGGYGYTF. The CDR3 DNA follows: TGTGCCAGCCTTGGGGGAGACAGGGGAGGGTATGGCTACACCTTC.

The chain couples TRBV30 to TRBJ1-1, with a tentative D call TRBD1 (5 bases). V was clipped by 4 bases and J by 1 base, with 13 bases between them. CDR1 and CDR2 from the germline V gene are GTSNPN and SVGIG (reference sequence). This CDR3 contains 14 residues. The CDR3 here is CAWMEGQGNTEAFF. CDR3 coding DNA: TGTGCCTGGATGGAGGGGCAGGGGAACACTGAAGCTTTCTTT.